A single sample is the source of the 27 T cell receptor beta chains below, sequenced in a study of blood T cell repertoires in COVID-19. Profiling relied on immunoSEQ multiplex PCR, and the TCRdb table lists in-frame clones only, not all of them. The sample has under 30,000 clones; around 87% are singletons. The sequencing input was peripheral blood. These receptors came from a man older than 75 with acute or convalescent COVID-19.

This clone was recorded once. This chain uses TRBV29-1 with TRBJ2-3, with D tentatively TRBD1 (6 bases). Germline CDR1 and CDR2: SQVTM and ANQGSEA. CDR3 length equals 13 residues. Between the trimmed V and J ends, which lost 7 bases and 1 base, there was a span of 12 bases. CDR3 amino acids: CSGQGQGTDTQYF. The CDR3 DNA reads TGCAGCGGTCAGGGACAAGGCACAGATACGCAGTATTTT.

The rearrangement joins TRBV19 to TRBJ1-1; 9 bases are a match to TRBD1. V gave up 5 bases and J gave up 1 base; unmatched junction bases: 5. Germline lookup yields CDR1 LNHDA and CDR2 SQIVND (reference sequence). The CDR3 is 15 residues long. This CDR3 reads CASSGQGRRNTEAFF. The CDR3 DNA sequence: TGTGCCAGTAGTGGACAGGGGCGCCGGAACACTGAAGCTTTCTTT.

This chain connects TRBV6-5 to TRBJ1-2; D is perhaps TRBD1 (5 bases). Trimming left V 5 bases short and J 4 bases short, with 14 bases between. CDR3 length: 14 residues. Germline V gene data show CDR1 as MNHEY and CDR2 as SVGAGI. The CDR3 DNA reads TGTGCCAGCAGTCCACTGGACACCGCCTATGGCTACACCTTC. It encodes CASSPLDTAYGYTF.

This chain connects TRBV7-2 to TRBJ2-7; the match to TRBD2 covers 8 bases. This CDR3 comprises 15 residues. The trim removed 5 bases at V and 3 bases at J, leaving 9 bases unmatched. Germline V gene sequence: CDR1 SGHTA, CDR2 FQGNSA. CDR3 loop: CASSKRVAGNYEQYF. CDR3 sequence (DNA): TGTGCCAGCAGCAAAAGAGTAGCGGGGAACTACGAGCAGTACTTC.

The chain links TRBV7-2 to TRBJ1-3; D unresolved. Per germline, CDR1 SGHTA and CDR2 FQGNSA. The CDR3 totals 12 residues. The germline V and J ends were trimmed by 5 bases and 8 bases, with 10 bases remaining between them. CDR3: CASSLRQDTIYF. In DNA form, the CDR3 reads TGTGCCAGCAGCCTGCGACAAGACACCATATATTTT. Variable domain in full (rest from reference TRBV7-2 and TRBJ1-3): GAGVSQSPSNKVTEKGKDVELRCDPISGHTALYWYRQSLGQGLEFLIYFQGNSAPDKSGLPSDRFSAERTGGSVSTLTIQRTQQEDSAVYLCASSLRQDTIYFGEGSWLTVV.

The chain has TRBV15 and TRBJ2-7; 7 nucleotides agree with TRBD1. The CDR3 is 17 residues long. Germline lookup yields CDR1 LNHNV and CDR2 YYDKDF (reference sequence). Germline trimming cut 0 bases from V and 4 bases from J; bases unmatched to any gene: 12. The CDR3 is CATSRDGQATVKYEQYF. CDR3 nucleotide sequence: TGTGCCACCAGCAGAGATGGACAGGCAACCGTAAAGTACGAGCAGTACTTC.

V and J are TRBV2 and TRBJ1-5; D not resolved. The CDR3 totals 15 residues. Germline V gene data show CDR1 as SNHLY and CDR2 as FYNNEI. V was trimmed by 1 base and J by 2 bases, leaving 9 bases between them. Here the CDR3 DNA reads TGTGCCAGCAGTGAAGGGTCGTCAGGCAATCAGCCCCAGCATTTT. It is translated as CASSEGSSGNQPQHF.

Comments on this clone: One end of the junction fails to match germline, which may point to a read error. CDR3 bases: TGTGCCAGTAGTATTCGGGCATCCGGGAGAGATACACAGTATTTT. Encoded protein: CASSIRASGRDTQYF. The rearrangement uses TRBV19 and TRBJ2-3; TRBD2 might be the D (6 bases). The CDR3 length is 15 residues. Germline V lookup: CDR1 LNHDA, CDR2 SQIVND (reference sequence).

This clone was recorded only once. This rearrangement joins TRBV7-2 to TRBJ2-3; 8 nucleotides align to TRBD1. Germline assignment: CDR1 SGHTA and CDR2 FQGNSA. After removal of 0 bases from V and 4 bases from J, the junction contained 6 bases not matched to a gene. This CDR3 has 16 residues. The CDR3 loop reads CASSLARDRGADTQYF. CDR3 nucleotides: TGTGCCAGCAGCTTAGCGCGCGACAGGGGTGCAGATACGCAGTATTTT.

V is TRBV7-9 and J is TRBJ2-5; D remains unclear. The length of the CDR3 is 11 residues. V was cut by 4 bases and J by 5 bases, with 5 bases left in between. Per the germline V gene, CDR1 is SEHNR and CDR2 is FQNEAQ (reference sequence). CDR3 residues: CASSSVETQYF. CDR3 nucleotide sequence: TGTGCCAGCAGCTCAGTGGAGACCCAGTACTTC.

This sequence joins TRBV3-1 (or the pseudogene TRBV3-2) and TRBJ2-1, with 8 positions matching TRBD2. Germline CDR1 and CDR2: LGHDT and YNNKEL (reference sequence). The CDR3 is 15 amino acids. Unmatched junction bases numbered 15, after V lost 10 bases and J lost 7 bases. The CDR3 is CATGGERGLQNEQFF. The CDR3 DNA is TGTGCCACCGGGGGGGAGCGGGGTCTCCAGAATGAGCAGTTCTTC.

V and J are TRBV5-5 and TRBJ2-7; a possible D gene is TRBD1 (5 bases). Germline lookup yields CDR1 SGHKS and CDR2 YYEKEE (reference sequence). Deletions cut 4 bases from V and 3 bases from J, with 14 bases between. The CDR3 spans 14 residues. CDR3 loop: CASSPPPRDYEQYF. CDR3 sequence (DNA): TGTGCCAGCAGCCCGCCGCCCAGGGACTACGAGCAGTACTTC. The variable domain in full, with the rest retrieved from reference TRBV5-5 and TRBJ2-7, is DAGVTQSPTHLIKTRGQQVTLRCSPISGHKSVSWYQQVLGQGPQFIFQYYEKEERGRGNFPDRFSARQFPNYSSELNVNALLLGDSALYLCASSPPPRDYEQYFGPGTRLTVT.

The chain joins TRBV5-6 to TRBJ2-7, with 9 bases matching TRBD1. V trimming: 4 bases; J trimming: 3 bases; junction bases outside the gene matches: 8. This CDR3 contains 15 residues. Germline CDR1 reads SGHDT; CDR2 reads YYEEEE. The CDR3 region is CASSAYRGRVYEQYF. The CDR3 region has the DNA TGTGCCAGCAGCGCCTACAGGGGGCGCGTCTACGAGCAGTACTTC.

The CDR3 region is CASSSPYRGGNSPLHF. For the CDR3, the DNA is TGTGCCAGCAGTTCACCGTACAGGGGTGGTAATTCACCCCTCCACTTT. This chain uses TRBV28 with TRBJ1-6, with 7 bases matching TRBD1. With V trimmed by 4 bases and J by 6 bases, 9 bases remained unmatched. This CDR3 spans 16 amino acids. Germline loops: CDR1 MDHEN, CDR2 SYDVKM. Filled out from reference TRBV28 and TRBJ1-6, the complete variable domain reads DVKVTQSSRYLVKRTGEKVFLECVQDMDHENMFWYRQDPGLGLRLIYFSYDVKMKEKGDIPEGYSVSREKKERFSLILESASTNQTSMYLCASSSPYRGGNSPLHFGNGTRLTVT.

The chain carries TRBV27 and TRBJ2-1; TRBD1 is a possible D gene (5 bases). Trimming took off 6 bases at V and 9 bases at J, with 15 bases between the two ends. Germline loops: CDR1 MNHEY, CDR2 SMNVEV (reference sequence). This CDR3 has 13 amino acids. CDR3 sequence reads: CASSGIRAGEQFF. Written as DNA, the CDR3 is TGTGCCAGCAGCGGAATCAGGGCAGGTGAGCAGTTCTTC.

The chain couples TRBV30 to TRBJ2-7; TRBD1 agrees at 9 bases. The germline V gene has CDR1 GTSNPN and CDR2 SVGIG (reference sequence). The J segment lost 6 bases and the V segment lost 6 bases, leaving 12 bases of the junction unmatched. The CDR3 extends over 14 amino acids. The CDR3 DNA is TGTGCCTGTTCTGGACAGGGGATTTCGTCCGAGCAGTACTTC. It yields the protein CACSGQGISSEQYF.

The rearrangement uses TRBV28 and TRBJ2-5, with D uncertain. V was cut by 4 bases and J by 2 bases, with 2 bases left in between. Germline CDR1 is MDHEN and CDR2 is SYDVKM. The CDR3 has 11 residues. The CDR3 DNA sequence: TGTGCCAGCAGTTCACAAGAGACCCAGTACTTC. This sequence encodes CASSSQETQYF.

The V and J genes are TRBV3-1 (or the pseudogene TRBV3-2) and TRBJ2-5; tentatively, D is TRBD1 (6 bases). This CDR3 region has 14 residues. The V gene's germline CDR1 is LGHDT and CDR2 YNNKEL (reference sequence). Trimming cost V 0 bases and J 9 bases, with 14 bases left between them. The DNA of the CDR3 is TGTGCCAGCAGCCAAGACGCCAGGGGACGGGCCCAGTACTTC. Translation: CASSQDARGRAQYF.

The rearrangement joins TRBV6-2 or TRBV6-3 to TRBJ1-1, with D unresolved. V shed 0 bases and J shed 3 bases, with 8 bases lying between them. Per germline, CDR1 MNHEY and CDR2 SVGEGT. The CDR3 is 14 amino acids. The CDR3 loop is CASSYSGRDTEAFF. For the CDR3, the DNA is TGTGCCAGCAGTTACTCGGGCAGAGACACTGAAGCTTTCTTT.

The CDR3 DNA reads TGTGCCAGCAGCGACAGGGGGGGTAACTATGGCTACACCTTC. Protein: CASSDRGGNYGYTF. This rearrangement joins TRBV7-2 to TRBJ1-2; 9 bases line up with TRBD1. Germline V gene lookup returns CDR1 SGHTA and CDR2 FQGNSA. V lost 5 bases and J lost 1; bases outside the gene matches: 2. This CDR3 spans 14 amino acids. The full variable domain, its missing parts supplied by reference TRBV7-2 and TRBJ1-2, is GAGVSQSPSNKVTEKGKDVELRCDPISGHTALYWYRQSLGQGLEFLIYFQGNSAPDKSGLPSDRFSAERTGGSVSTLTIQRTQQEDSAVYLCASSDRGGNYGYTFGSGTRLTVV.

This chain joins TRBV9 and TRBJ2-1, with 7 bases identical to TRBD2. CDR3 length equals 15 residues. CDR1 and CDR2 (germline): SGDLS, YYNGEE. Unmatched junction bases numbered 2, after V lost 1 base and J lost 1 base. The CDR3 sequence: CASSVLAVSYNEQFF. For the CDR3, the DNA is TGTGCCAGCAGCGTACTAGCGGTTTCCTACAATGAGCAGTTCTTC.

The chain uses TRBV7-2 and TRBJ1-2; D is unresolved. Per the germline V gene, CDR1 is SGHTA and CDR2 is FQGNSA. CDR3 length: 14 residues. The V end was cut by 3 bases, the J end by 8 bases, with 16 bases between. The chain's CDR3 is CASSFSQQSVGYTF. The CDR3 bases are TGTGCCAGCAGCTTCTCTCAACAATCCGTAGGCTACACCTTC.

This chain connects TRBV6-1 to TRBJ2-4, with TRBD2 identical over 7 bases. Germline assignment: CDR1 MNHNS and CDR2 SASEGT. V gave up 3 bases and J gave up 3 bases; unmatched junction bases: 5. The CDR3 contains 15 residues. CDR3 sequence: CASSDGPGGKNIQYF. CDR3 DNA sequence: TGTGCCAGCAGTGACGGCCCGGGAGGCAAAAACATTCAGTACTTC.

The V call is TRBV20-1, the J call TRBJ1-2; D gene uncertain. V was shortened by 5 bases and J by 7 bases, with 11 bases between the two germline ends. Germline V gives CDR1 DFQATT, CDR2 SNEGSKA (reference sequence). The CDR3 length is 11 residues. DNA for the CDR3: TGCAGTGCTTATGGCACTAGTGGCTACACCTTC. This codes for CSAYGTSGYTF.

The J gene is TRBJ1-4, the V gene TRBV30, with D hard to call. This CDR3 contains 13 residues. V was trimmed by 4 bases and J by 4 bases, leaving 10 bases between them. CDR1 and CDR2 from the germline V gene are GTSNPN and SVGIG (reference sequence). The CDR3 region has the DNA TGTGCCTGGAACCGCAGGTATAATGAAAAACTGTTTTTT. Translating gives CAWNRRYNEKLFF.

This clone was recorded once. This chain connects TRBV3-1 (or the pseudogene TRBV3-2) to TRBJ1-5, with D perhaps matching TRBD1 (5 bases). Germline CDR1 is LGHDT and CDR2 is YNNKEL (reference sequence). The CDR3 loop spans 13 amino acids. Trimming stripped 1 base from V and 10 bases from J, with 11 bases between. The CDR3 region is CASSQARVGPQHF. The CDR3 DNA follows: TGTGCCAGCAGCCAAGCCAGGGTGGGTCCCCAGCATTTT.

J is TRBJ1-6 and V is TRBV12-3 or TRBV12-4; D unresolved. CDR3 length: 13 residues. Trimming stripped 2 bases from V and 9 bases from J, with 8 bases between. The CDR3 nucleotides are TGTGCCAGCAGTTTAAGAACAGCTTCACCCCTCCACTTT. Amino acid sequence: CASSLRTASPLHF.